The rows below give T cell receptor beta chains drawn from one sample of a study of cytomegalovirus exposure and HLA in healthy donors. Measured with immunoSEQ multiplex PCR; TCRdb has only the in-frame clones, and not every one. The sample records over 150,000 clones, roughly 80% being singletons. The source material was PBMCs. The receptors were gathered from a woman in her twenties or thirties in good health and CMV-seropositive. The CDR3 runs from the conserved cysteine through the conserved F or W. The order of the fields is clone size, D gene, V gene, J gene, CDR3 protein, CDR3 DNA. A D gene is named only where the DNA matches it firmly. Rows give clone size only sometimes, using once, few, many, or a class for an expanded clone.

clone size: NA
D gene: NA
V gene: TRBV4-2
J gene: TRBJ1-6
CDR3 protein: CASSQDQGPNNSPLHF
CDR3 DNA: TGTGCCAGCAGCCAAGACCAGGGCCCAAATAATTCACCCCTCCACTTT

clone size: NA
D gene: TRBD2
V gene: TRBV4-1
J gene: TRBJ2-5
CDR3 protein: CASSQERLAGGFLKTQYF
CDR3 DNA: TGCGCCAGCAGCCAGGAGCGACTAGCGGGGGGCTTCTTGAAGACCCAGTACTTC

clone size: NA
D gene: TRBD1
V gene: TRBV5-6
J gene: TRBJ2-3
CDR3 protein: CASSLLDRGTDTQYF
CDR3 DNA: TGTGCCAGCAGCTTACTTGACAGGGGGACAGATACGCAGTATTTT

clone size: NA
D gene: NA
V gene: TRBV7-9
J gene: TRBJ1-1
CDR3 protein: CASSLVAVNTEAFF
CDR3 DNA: TGTGCCAGCAGCTTAGTAGCGGTGAACACTGAAGCTTTCTTT

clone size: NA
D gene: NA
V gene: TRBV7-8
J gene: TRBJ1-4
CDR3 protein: CASSLGVLSENEKLFF
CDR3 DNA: TGTGCCAGCAGCTTAGGTGTCCTCAGCGAAAATGAAAAACTGTTTTTT

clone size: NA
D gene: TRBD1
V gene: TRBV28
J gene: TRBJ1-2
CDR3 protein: CASSRRQGRSNYGYTF
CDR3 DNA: TGTGCCAGCAGTCGAAGACAGGGGAGATCTAACTATGGCTACACCTTC

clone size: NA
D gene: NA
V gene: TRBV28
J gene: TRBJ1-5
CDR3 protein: CASSLGAGGGDNQPQHF
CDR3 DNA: TGTGCCAGCAGTTTAGGTGCGGGGGGAGGGGACAATCAGCCCCAGCATTTT

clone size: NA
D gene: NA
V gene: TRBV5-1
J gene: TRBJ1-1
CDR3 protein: CASSFGGITEAFF
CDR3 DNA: TGCGCCAGCAGCTTCGGCGGCATCACTGAAGCTTTCTTT

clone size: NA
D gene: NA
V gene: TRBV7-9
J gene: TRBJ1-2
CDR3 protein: CASSLGTGYTYGYTF
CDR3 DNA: TGTGCCAGCAGCTTAGGTACAGGCTATACCTATGGCTACACCTTC

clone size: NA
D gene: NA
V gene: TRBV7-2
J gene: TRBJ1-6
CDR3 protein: CASSLVAGSGVRPLHF
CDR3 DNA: TGTGCCAGCAGCTTAGTAGCAGGGTCTGGTGTTAGGCCCCTCCACTTT

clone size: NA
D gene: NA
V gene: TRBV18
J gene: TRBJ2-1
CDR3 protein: CASSPFERNEQFF
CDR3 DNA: TGTGCCAGCTCCCCCTTTGAGAGGAATGAGCAGTTCTTC

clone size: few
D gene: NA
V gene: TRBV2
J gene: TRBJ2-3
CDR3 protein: CASLQGGTDTQYF
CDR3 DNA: TGTGCCAGCCTCCAAGGGGGCACAGATACGCAGTATTTT

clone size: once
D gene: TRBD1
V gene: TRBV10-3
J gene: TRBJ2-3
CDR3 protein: CAISELGQTSTDTQYF
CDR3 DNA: TGTGCCATCAGTGAGTTGGGACAGACTAGCACAGATACGCAGTATTTT

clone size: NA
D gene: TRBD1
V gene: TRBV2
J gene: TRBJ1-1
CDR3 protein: CASRTTGQMEAFF
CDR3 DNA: TGTGCCAGCAGGACAACGGGACAGATGGAAGCTTTCTTT

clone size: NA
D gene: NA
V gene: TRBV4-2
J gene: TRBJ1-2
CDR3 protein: CASSQERDIYGYTF
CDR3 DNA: TGTGCCAGCAGCCAAGAGAGGGATATTTATGGCTACACCTTC

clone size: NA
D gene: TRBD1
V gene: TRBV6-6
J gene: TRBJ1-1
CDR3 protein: CASRLQGLNTEAFF
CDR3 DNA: TGTGCCAGCAGACTACAGGGGTTGAACACTGAAGCTTTCTTT

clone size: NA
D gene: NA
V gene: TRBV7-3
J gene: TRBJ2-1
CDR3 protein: CASSLNPFSYNEQFF
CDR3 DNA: TGTGCCAGCAGCTTAAATCCGTTCTCCTACAATGAGCAGTTCTTC

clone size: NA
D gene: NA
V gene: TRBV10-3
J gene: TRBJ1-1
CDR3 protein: CAISELQWANTEAFF
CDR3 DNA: TGTGCCATCAGTGAGTTACAATGGGCGAACACTGAAGCTTTCTTT

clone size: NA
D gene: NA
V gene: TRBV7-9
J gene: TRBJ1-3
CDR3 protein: CASSSGISGNTIYF
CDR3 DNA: TGTGCCAGCAGCTCGGGTATCTCTGGAAACACCATATATTTT

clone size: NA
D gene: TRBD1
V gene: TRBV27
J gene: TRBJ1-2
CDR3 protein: CASSRAGQGRYGYTF
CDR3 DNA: TGTGCCAGCAGTCGGGCCGGACAGGGGCGCTATGGCTACACCTTC

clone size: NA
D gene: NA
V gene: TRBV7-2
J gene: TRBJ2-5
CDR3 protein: CASSLGGLFQETQYF
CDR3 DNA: TGTGCCAGCAGCTTAGGGGGACTTTTTCAAGAGACCCAGTACTTC

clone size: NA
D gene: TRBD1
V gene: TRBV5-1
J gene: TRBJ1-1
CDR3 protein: CASSPMTGRNTEAFF
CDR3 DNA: TGCGCCAGCAGCCCCATGACAGGGAGGAACACTGAAGCTTTCTTT

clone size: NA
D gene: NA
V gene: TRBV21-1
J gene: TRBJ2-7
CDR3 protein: CASSKNKLGQGFYEQYF
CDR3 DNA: TGTGCCAGCAGCAAAAATAAGTTGGGACAGGGGTTCTACGAGCAGTACTTC

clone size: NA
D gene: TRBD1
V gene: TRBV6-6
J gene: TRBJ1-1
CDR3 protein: CASSYSAGGNTEAFF
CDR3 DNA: TGTGCCAGCAGTTACTCGGCAGGGGGCAACACTGAAGCTTTCTTT

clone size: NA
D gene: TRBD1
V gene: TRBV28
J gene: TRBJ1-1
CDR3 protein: CASSSGQGGTEAFF
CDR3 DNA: TGTGCCAGCAGTTCCGGACAGGGGGGGACTGAAGCTTTCTTT

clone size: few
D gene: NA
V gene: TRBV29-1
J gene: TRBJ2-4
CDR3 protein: CSGSTGLLGNIQYF
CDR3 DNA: TGCAGCGGGAGTACAGGGTTACTAGGGAACATTCAGTACTTC

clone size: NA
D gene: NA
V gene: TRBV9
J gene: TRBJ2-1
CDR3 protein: CASSVYEVYNEQFF
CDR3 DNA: TGTGCCAGCAGCGTGTATGAGGTCTACAATGAGCAGTTCTTC

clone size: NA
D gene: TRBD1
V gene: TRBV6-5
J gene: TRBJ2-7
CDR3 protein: CASRYSPGQGREQYF
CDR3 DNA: TGTGCCAGCAGATACTCTCCGGGACAGGGGCGGGAGCAGTACTTC

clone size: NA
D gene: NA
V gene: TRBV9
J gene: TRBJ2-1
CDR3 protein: CASSVDGFHNEQFF
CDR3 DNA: TGTGCCAGCAGCGTAGACGGGTTCCACAATGAGCAGTTCTTC

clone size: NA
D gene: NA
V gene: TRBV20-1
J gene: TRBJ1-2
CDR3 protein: CSAGEIYGYTF
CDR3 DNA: TGCAGTGCTGGGGAGATCTATGGCTACACCTTC

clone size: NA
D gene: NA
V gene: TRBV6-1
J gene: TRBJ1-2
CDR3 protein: CANSPGQTYGYTF
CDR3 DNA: TGTGCCAACTCGCCGGGACAAACCTATGGCTACACCTTC

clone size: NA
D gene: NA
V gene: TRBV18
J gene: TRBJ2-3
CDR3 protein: CASSPRGRPDTQYF
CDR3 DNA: TGTGCCAGCTCACCACGGGGGCGTCCAGATACGCAGTATTTT

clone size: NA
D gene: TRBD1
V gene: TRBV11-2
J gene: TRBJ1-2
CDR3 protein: CASSLLSRGHNGYTF
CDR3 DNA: TGTGCCAGCAGCCTGCTCAGCAGGGGGCACAATGGCTACACCTTC

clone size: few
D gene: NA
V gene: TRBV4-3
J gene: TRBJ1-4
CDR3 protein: CASSQGLGGMGNEKLFF
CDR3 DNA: TGCGCCAGCAGCCAAGGGTTAGGGGGTATGGGTAATGAAAAACTGTTTTTT

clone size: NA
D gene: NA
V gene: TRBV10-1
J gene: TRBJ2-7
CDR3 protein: CASSEEDRSSYEQYF
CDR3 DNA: TGCGCCAGCAGTGAGGAAGACAGAAGCTCCTACGAGCAGTACTTC

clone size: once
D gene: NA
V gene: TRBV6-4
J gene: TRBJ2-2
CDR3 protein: CASSATGPTGELFF
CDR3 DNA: TGTGCCAGCAGTGCTACAGGGCCCACCGGGGAGCTGTTTTTT

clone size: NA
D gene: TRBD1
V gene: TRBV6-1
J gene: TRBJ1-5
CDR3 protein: CASSARDREDQPQHF
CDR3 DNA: TGTGCCAGCAGTGCCCGCGACAGGGAGGATCAGCCCCAGCATTTT